This T cell receptor (beta chain) derives from a study of ipilimumab plus nivolumab after autologous stem cell transplantation. At the level of the study: Median doses per patient: a few ipilimumab, under 10 nivolumab.

Patients got ipilimumab 1 mg/kg beginning 14 to 28 days post-transplant. Germline assignment: CDR1 LNHDA and CDR2 SQIVND (reference sequence). This CDR3 contains 14 residues. Trimming left V 1 base short and J 3 bases short, with 9 bases between. Profiled with immunoSEQ multiplex PCR; TCRdb holds only in-frame clones, not every one. The sample has about 16,000 clones; 81% are singletons. Study findings and constraints: Authors suggest TCR repertoire, Treg phenotype and gut microbiota support further study.

This clone was observed a handful of times. Its specificity is unknown. The V and J genes are TRBV19 and TRBJ1-1, with D maybe TRBD1 (5 bases). The sequencing here drew on PBMCs, taken in a trial of ipilimumab plus nivolumab as post-transplant consolidation. The clonotype was recovered from a male donor with diffuse large B-cell lymphoma. The CDR3 here is CASSIAGLDTEAFF. The CDR3 DNA sequence: TGTGCCAGTAGTATAGCAGGGTTGGACACTGAAGCTTTCTTT.